The source of this TCR beta chain is a study of blood T cell repertoires in COVID-19. Study-wide background: T cells, B-cell-depleted T cells, or PBMCs provided the cDNA or gDNA that served as material.

Clinical history as reported by participants underpinned cohort assignment. In Cohort 3, a recovered donor had either two negative PCRs, clearance, or symptom resolution. How the authors handled the data: By means of reference gene primer amplification, nucleated cell counts were estimated. TCRdb keeps only in-frame clones here, not all; method: immunoSEQ multiplex PCR. D and trimming come from the DNA, and the V and J calls and clone size come from that table. Counted here are 450,000 to 500,000 clones, about 88% occurring once; the ten biggest clones make up approximately 8%. The V and J ends lost 6 bases and 8 bases respectively, with 8 bases between them. CDR1 and CDR2 from the germline V gene are DFQATT and SNEGSKA (reference sequence). There are 11 residues in the CDR3.

The sample consisted of PBMCs or T cells enriched from blood (not recorded which). The receptor was derived from a woman aged 55-69 years who had recovered from COVID-19. The gene calls are TRBV20-1 and TRBJ1-6; possible D gene TRBD1, 5 bases. In DNA form, the CDR3 reads TGCAGTGCGGGGGGGGATTCACCCCTCCACTTT. This encodes CSAGGDSPLHF.